The clone carrying this T cell receptor (beta chain) was observed a handful of times. Its antigen remains unidentified. The V end was cut by 0 bases, the J end by 6 bases, with 9 bases between. The CDR3 has 14 residues. Germline V lookup: CDR1 MNHEY, CDR2 SMNVEV (reference sequence). The sample is drawn from a study of siplizumab effects on memory and regulatory T cells. Overall study results and limits: The authors mapped only a minor fraction of alloreactive clones to unstimulated subsets.

Sequencing was performed with immunoSEQ multiplex PCR; in TCRdb, only in-frame clones are kept and a portion is missing. The repertoire has 7,500 to 8,500 clones, about two fifths of them found once; the top ten carry approximately 5.5%. A 37°C coculture lasting approximately 6 days was applied to the mixed lymphocyte reaction cells. CFSE-tagged responder PBMCs and Violet Dye-tagged stimulator PBMCs were mixed 1:1. The chain recombines TRBV27 with TRBJ1-5; D unclear. The source material was CFSE-low (dividing) CD8+ T cells sorted from an allogeneic mixed lymphocyte reaction. The sequence derives from a human donor in good health; the cells came from an allogeneic mixed lymphocyte reaction. CDR3 region: CASSLSGSGQPQHF. In nucleotides, the CDR3 is TGTGCCAGCAGTTTATCGGGGTCGGGTCAGCCCCAGCATTTT.